This T cell receptor beta chain was captured in a study of blood T cells in healthy people across ages. Study context: About one barcoded beta molecule per two T cells was the capture yield of template switching.

In this sample, this clonotype turned up many times. The J segment lost 2 bases and the V segment lost 5 bases, leaving 8 bases of the junction unmatched. This CDR3 has 15 residues. In germline, CDR1 is SGHTA, CDR2 FQGNSA. Then a second PCR, running roughly 7 to 11 cycles, was carried out with a sample-barcoded 5' primer and a J-beta primer mix. Each CDR3 protein is one row after TCRdb ran MiXCR on the 5' RACE reads. This table holds about 1.8 million distinct CDR3 sequences, about 50% found once. The material sequenced was blood. The clonotype comes from a woman aged 40 to 50 in good health. The chain couples TRBV7-2 to TRBJ2-7; TRBD1 matches at 8 bases. DNA of the CDR3: TGTGCCAGCAGCCCTGGGACAGGTCAACCCTACGAGCAGTACTTC. Translation gives CASSPGTGQPYEQYF.